This TCR beta chain was recorded in a study of blood T cell repertoires in COVID-19. Overall study: Acute and convalescent COVID-19 samples came from the United States, Italy and Spain. T cells, B-cell-depleted T cells, or PBMCs provided the cDNA or gDNA that served as material.

With V trimmed by 9 bases and J by 2 bases, 6 bases remained unmatched. Looked up from germline, CDR1 is LNHDA and CDR2 is SQIVND (reference sequence). The CDR3 loop spans 13 amino acids. Patients at the Seattle site were enrolled during active infection and followed longitudinally. In the source study's methods: Amplification from reference gene primers served as the basis for estimated nucleated cell counts. Repertoires were generated with immunoSEQ multiplex PCR, while TCRdb's copy carries only in-frame clones and drops some. Clone size and the V and J calls come from that table; the DNA yielded D and trimming. The table lists approximately 530,000 clones, 85% to 90% of them singletons.

The origin of this receptor is a woman between 50 and 59 years old with COVID-19, enrolled during active disease. The rearrangement uses TRBV19 and TRBJ2-5, with 7 bases aligning to TRBD1. Sequencing was done on a sample of peripheral blood. The CDR3 here is CASRRTGQETQYF. DNA of the CDR3: TGTGCCAGCAGGCGGACAGGACAAGAGACCCAGTACTTC.